In this sample, the clone carrying this T cell receptor (beta chain) turned up many times. The antigen is unknown. The sample comes from a study of T cell repertoires in cytomegalovirus infection. Study-wide background: It was the public TCR beta signatures that indicated both CMV infection and matching HLA type. Findings of the study overall: Carriers of CMV plus the relevant HLA were identified by cumulative public TCR beta family frequency. CMV-specific TCR beta clonotypes restricted by HLA-C dominated the ex vivo response.

In TCRdb, the reads were re-called with MiXCR into one record per CDR3 protein. The table records about 440,000 distinct CDR3 sequences, roughly a third of them present only once. The CDR3 runs 14 residues. The germline CDR1 and CDR2 sequences are SGHTA and FQGNSA. Trimming removed 4 bases from V and 4 bases from J; junction bases left unmatched: 6. The sample comprised PBMCs. The sequence was collected from a human donor in good health (CMV status not recorded). Some clones in this sample may be carry-over from other donors' samples. V is TRBV7-2 and J is TRBJ1-2; 7 bases match TRBD1. CDR3 bases: TGTGCCAGCAGCTCACCCAGACAGGGCTATGGCTACACCTTC. Translated, it gives CASSSPRQGYGYTF.